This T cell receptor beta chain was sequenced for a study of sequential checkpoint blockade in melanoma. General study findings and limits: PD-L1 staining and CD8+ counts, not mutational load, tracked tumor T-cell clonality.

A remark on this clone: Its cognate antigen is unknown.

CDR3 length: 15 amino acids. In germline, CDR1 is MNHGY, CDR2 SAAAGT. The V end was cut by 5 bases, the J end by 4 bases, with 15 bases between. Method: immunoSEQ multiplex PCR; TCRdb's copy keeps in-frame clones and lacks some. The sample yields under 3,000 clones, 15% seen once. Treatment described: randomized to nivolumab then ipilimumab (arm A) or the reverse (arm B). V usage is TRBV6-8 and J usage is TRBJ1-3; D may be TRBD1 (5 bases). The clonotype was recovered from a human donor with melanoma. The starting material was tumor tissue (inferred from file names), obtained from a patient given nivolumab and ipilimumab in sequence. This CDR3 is CASSGIGVTGNTIYF. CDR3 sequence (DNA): TGTGCCAGCAGTGGAATAGGGGTAACCGGAAACACCATATATTTT.